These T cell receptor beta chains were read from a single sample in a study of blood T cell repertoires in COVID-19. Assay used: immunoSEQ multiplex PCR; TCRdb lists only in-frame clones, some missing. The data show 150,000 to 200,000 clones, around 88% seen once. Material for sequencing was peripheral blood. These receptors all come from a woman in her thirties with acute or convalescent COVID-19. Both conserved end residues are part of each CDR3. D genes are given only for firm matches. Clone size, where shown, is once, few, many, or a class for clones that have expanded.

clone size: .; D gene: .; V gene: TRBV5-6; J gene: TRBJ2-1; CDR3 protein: CASSLAEGEQFF; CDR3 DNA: TGTGCCAGCAGCTTGGCCGAGGGTGAGCAGTTCTTC
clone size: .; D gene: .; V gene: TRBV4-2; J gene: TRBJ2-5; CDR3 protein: CASSQVGATEETQYF; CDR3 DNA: TGTGCCAGCAGCCAAGTTGGTGCGACAGAAGAGACCCAGTACTTC
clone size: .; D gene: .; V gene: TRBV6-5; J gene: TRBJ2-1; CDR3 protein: CASGFYGAYNEQFF; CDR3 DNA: TGTGCCAGCGGATTCTACGGAGCTTACAATGAGCAGTTCTTC
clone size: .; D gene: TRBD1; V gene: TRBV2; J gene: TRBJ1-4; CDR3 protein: CASSGNRGSVEKLFF; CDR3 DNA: TGTGCCAGCAGTGGGAACAGGGGATCGGTTGAAAAACTGTTTTTT
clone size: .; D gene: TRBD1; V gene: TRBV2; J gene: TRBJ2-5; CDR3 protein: CASGTGRETQYF; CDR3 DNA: TGTGCCAGCGGGACAGGGAGAGAGACCCAGTACTTC
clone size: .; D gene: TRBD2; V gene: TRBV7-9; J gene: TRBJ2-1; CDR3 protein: CASSFSGRGDEQFF; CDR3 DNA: TGTGCCAGCAGCTTTAGCGGGAGAGGCGATGAGCAGTTCTTC
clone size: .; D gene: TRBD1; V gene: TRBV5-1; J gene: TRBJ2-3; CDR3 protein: CASSLTGVTDTQYF; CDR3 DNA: TGCGCCAGCAGCTTGACAGGGGTGACAGATACGCAGTATTTT
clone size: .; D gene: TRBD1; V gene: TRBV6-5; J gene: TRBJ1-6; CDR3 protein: CASSYSGTGGISPLHF; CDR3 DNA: TGTGCCAGCAGTTACTCAGGGACAGGGGGCATTTCACCCCTCCACTTT
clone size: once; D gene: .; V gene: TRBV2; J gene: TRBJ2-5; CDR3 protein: CASSELSAQYF; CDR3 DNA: TGTGCCAGCAGTGAGCTGTCGGCCCAGTACTTC
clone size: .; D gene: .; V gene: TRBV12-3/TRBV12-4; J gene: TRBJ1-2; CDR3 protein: CASSPGVMGYTF; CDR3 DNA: TGTGCCAGCAGCCCAGGGGTTATGGGCTACACCTTC
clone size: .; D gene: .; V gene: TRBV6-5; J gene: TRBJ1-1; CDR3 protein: CASKADTEAFF; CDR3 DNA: TGTGCCAGCAAAGCCGACACTGAAGCTTTCTTT
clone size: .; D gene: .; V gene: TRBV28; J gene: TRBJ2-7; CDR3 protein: CASSRTRDEQYF; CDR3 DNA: TGTGCCAGCTCGCGCACTAGAGACGAGCAGTACTTC
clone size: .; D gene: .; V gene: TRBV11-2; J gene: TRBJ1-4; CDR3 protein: CASSLDAGENEKLFF; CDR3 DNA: TGTGCCAGCAGCTTAGATGCGGGGGAGAATGAAAAACTGTTTTTT
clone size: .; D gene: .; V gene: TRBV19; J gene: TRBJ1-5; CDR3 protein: CASSIGQGLGYSNQPQHF; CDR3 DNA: TGTGCCAGTAGTATTGGTCAGGGGCTTGGTTATAGCAATCAGCCCCAGCATTTT
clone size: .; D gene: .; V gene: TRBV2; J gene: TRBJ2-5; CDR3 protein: CASSRETQYF; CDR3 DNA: TGTGCCAGCAGCCGGGAGACCCAGTACTTC
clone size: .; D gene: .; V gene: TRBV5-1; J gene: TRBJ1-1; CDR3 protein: CASRAGLFQTEAFF; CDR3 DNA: TGCGCCAGCAGGGCAGGGCTTTTTCAGACTGAAGCTTTCTTT
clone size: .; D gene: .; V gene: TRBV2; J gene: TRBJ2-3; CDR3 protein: CASSSTTRSSSTDTQYF; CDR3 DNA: TGTGCCAGCAGTTCCACTACACGAAGTTCTAGCACAGATACGCAGTATTTT
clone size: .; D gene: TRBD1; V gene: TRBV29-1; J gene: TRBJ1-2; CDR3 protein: CSVARGQAINCGYTF; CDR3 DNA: TGCAGCGTTGCCCGGGGACAGGCTATTAACTGTGGCTACACCTTC
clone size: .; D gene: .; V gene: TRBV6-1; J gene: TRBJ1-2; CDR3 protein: CASSDVPGGYTF; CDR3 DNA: TGTGCCAGCAGTGATGTTCCAGGTGGCTACACCTTC
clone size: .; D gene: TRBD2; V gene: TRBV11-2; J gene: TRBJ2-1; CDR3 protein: CASSTSGRAGSYNEQFF; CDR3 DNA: TGTGCCAGCAGCACCAGCGGGAGGGCCGGGTCCTACAATGAGCAGTTCTTC
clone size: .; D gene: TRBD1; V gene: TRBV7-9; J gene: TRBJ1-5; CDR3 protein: CASSPQGARQPQHF; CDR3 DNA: TGTGCCAGCAGCCCTCAGGGGGCGCGCCAGCCCCAGCATTTT
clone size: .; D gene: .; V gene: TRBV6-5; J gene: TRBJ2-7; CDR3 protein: CATRYSSYEQYF; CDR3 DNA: TGTGCCACCAGGTATAGCTCCTACGAGCAGTACTTC
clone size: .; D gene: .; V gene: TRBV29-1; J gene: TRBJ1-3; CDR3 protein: CSVEDLVRGFGNTIYF; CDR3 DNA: TGCAGCGTTGAAGATCTAGTTCGGGGGTTTGGGAACACCATATATTTT
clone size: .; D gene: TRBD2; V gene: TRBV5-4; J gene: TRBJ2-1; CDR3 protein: CASSLAGSGRTGEQFF; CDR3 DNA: TGTGCCAGCAGCTTGGCAGGTAGCGGGAGAACGGGTGAGCAGTTCTTC
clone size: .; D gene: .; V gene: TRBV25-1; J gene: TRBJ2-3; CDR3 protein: CASSEYETDTQYF; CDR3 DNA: TGTGCCAGCAGTGAATATGAGACAGATACGCAGTATTTT
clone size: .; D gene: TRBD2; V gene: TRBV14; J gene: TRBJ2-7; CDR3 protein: CASSRGGYEQYF; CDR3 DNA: TGTGCCAGCAGCCGGGGGGGGTACGAGCAGTACTTC
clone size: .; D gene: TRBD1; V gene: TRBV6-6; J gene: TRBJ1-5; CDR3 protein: CAGTGNSNQPQHF; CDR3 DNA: TGTGCCGGGACAGGTAATAGCAATCAGCCCCAGCATTTT
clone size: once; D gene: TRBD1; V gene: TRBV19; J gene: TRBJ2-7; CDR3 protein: CASSMWDRVYEQYF; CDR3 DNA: TGTGCCAGTAGTATGTGGGACAGGGTGTACGAGCAGTACTTC
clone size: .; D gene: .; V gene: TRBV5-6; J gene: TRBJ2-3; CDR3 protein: CASSSSLRRSTDTQYF; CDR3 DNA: TGTGCCAGCAGCTCCTCCCTTAGGAGGAGCACAGATACGCAGTATTTT
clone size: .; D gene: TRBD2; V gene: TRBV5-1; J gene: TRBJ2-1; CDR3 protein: CASSSGLSLSGSVYNEQFF; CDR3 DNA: TGCGCCAGCAGCTCCGGTCTTAGCTTAAGCGGGAGCGTCTACAATGAGCAGTTCTTC
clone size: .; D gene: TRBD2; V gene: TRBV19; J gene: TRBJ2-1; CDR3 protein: CASSIDQGLALGYEQFF; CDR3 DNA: TGTGCCAGTAGTATAGATCAAGGACTAGCGTTGGGGTATGAGCAGTTCTTC
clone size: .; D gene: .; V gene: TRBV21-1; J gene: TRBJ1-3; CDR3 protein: CASIVLTGIRTIYF; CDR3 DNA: TGTGCCAGCATAGTCCTTACAGGGATCCGCACCATATATTTT
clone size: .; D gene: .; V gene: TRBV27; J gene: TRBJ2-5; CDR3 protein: CASSFPGETQYF; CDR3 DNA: TGTGCCAGCAGTTTCCCCGGGGAGACCCAGTACTTC
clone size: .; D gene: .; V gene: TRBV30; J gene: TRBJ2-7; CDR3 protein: CAWSRELNEQYF; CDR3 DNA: TGTGCCTGGAGTCGAGAACTTAACGAGCAGTACTTC
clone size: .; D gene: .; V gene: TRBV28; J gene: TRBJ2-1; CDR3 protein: CASSLAHNEQFF; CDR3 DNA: TGTGCCAGCAGTTTAGCGCACAATGAGCAGTTCTTC
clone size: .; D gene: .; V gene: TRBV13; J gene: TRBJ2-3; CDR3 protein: CASSSRRGSTDTQYF; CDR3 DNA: TGTGCCAGCAGCTCAAGAAGGGGCAGCACAGATACGCAGTATTTT
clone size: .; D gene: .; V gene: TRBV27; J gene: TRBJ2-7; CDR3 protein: CASTRRLSRVYEQYF; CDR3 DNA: TGTGCCAGTACACGACGGCTCTCGAGGGTCTACGAGCAGTACTTC
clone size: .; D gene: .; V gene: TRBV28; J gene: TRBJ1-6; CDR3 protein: CASSIRRSSPLHF; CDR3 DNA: TGTGCCAGCAGTATCCGGAGGAGTTCACCCCTCCACTTT
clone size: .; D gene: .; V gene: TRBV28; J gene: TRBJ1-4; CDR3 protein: CASSSGLHEKLFF; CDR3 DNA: TGTGCCAGCAGTTCTGGGCTGCATGAAAAACTGTTTTTT
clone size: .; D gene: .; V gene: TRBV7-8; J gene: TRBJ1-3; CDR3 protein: CASSLHGADRNTIYF; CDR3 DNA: TGTGCCAGCAGCTTACATGGGGCAGATCGAAACACCATATATTTT
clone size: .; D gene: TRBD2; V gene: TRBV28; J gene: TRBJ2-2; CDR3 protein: CASSLGIAGTGELFF; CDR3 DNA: TGTGCCAGCAGTTTAGGGATAGCGGGAACCGGGGAGCTGTTTTTT
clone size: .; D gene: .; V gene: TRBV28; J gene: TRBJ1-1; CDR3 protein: CASSFSVTEAFF; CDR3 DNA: TGTGCCAGCAGTTTTTCTGTTACTGAAGCTTTCTTT
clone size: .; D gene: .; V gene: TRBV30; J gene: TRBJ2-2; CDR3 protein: CAWSSGVNGELFF; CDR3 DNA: TGTGCCTGGAGTTCGGGGGTCAACGGGGAGCTGTTTTTT
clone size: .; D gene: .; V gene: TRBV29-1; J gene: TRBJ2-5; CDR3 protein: CSVYYVGETQYF; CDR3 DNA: TGCAGCGTTTACTATGTTGGGGAGACCCAGTACTTC
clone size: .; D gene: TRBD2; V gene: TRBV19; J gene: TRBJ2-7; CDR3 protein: CASSTSGPYEQYF; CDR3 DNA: TGTGCCAGTAGTACTAGCGGCCCCTACGAGCAGTACTTC
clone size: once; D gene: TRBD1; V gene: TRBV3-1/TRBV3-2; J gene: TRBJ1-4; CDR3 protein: CASSYTGANEKLFF; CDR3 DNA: TGTGCCAGCAGCTATACAGGGGCTAATGAAAAACTGTTTTTT
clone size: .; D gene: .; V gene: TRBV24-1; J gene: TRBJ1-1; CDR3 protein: CATSDGVRAFF; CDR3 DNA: TGTGCCACCAGTGATGGTGTTAGAGCTTTCTTT
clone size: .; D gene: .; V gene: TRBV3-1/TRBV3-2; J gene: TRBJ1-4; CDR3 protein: CASSQAQGGEKLFF; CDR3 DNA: TGTGCCAGCAGCCAAGCACAAGGAGGTGAAAAACTGTTTTTT
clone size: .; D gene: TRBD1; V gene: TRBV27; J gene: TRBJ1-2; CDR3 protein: CASNHNRDSSYGYTF; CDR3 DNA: TGTGCCAGCAACCACAATAGGGACAGTTCTTATGGCTACACCTTC
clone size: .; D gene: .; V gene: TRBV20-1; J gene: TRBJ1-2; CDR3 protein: CSAQYGYTF; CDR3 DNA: TGCAGTGCCCAATATGGCTACACCTTC
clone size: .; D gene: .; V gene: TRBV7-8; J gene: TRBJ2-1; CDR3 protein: CASSFGPAWEQFF; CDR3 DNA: TGTGCCAGCAGCTTTGGCCCCGCCTGGGAGCAGTTCTTC
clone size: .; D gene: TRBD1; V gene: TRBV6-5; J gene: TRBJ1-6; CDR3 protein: CAGGGTGVSPLHF; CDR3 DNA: TGTGCCGGAGGGGGGACAGGGGTTTCACCCCTCCACTTT
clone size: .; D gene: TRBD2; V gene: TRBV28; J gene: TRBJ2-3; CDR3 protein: CASSPGLVQYF; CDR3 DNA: TGTGCCAGCAGCCCGGGACTAGTGCAGTATTTT
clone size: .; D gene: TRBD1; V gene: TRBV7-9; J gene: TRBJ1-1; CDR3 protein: CASTRTGVMNTEAFF; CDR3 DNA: TGTGCCAGCACCCGGACAGGGGTCATGAACACTGAAGCTTTCTTT
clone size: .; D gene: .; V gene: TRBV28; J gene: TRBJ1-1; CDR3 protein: CASSYAGERYTEAFF; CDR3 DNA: TGTGCCAGCAGTTACGCCGGGGAGAGGTACACTGAAGCTTTCTTT
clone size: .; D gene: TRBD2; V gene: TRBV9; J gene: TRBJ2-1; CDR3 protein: CASSVGLAGENEQFF; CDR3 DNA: TGTGCCAGCAGCGTCGGCCTAGCGGGAGAAAATGAGCAGTTCTTC
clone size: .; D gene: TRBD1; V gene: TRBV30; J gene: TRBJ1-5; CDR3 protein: CAWSLSTGGSQPQHF; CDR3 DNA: TGTGCCTGGAGTTTATCGACAGGGGGAAGTCAGCCCCAGCATTTT
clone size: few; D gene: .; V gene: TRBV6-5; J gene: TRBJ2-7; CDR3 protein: CATWTGRDEQYF; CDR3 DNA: TGTGCCACCTGGACAGGGAGGGACGAGCAGTACTTC
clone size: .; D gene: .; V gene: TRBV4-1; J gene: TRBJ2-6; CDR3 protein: CASSQEGPLGGANVLTF; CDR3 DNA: TGCGCCAGCAGCCAAGAGGGCCCCCTCGGAGGGGCCAACGTCCTGACTTTC